Listed below are T cell receptor beta chains from one sample, sequenced in a study of blood T cells in healthy people across ages. Each CDR3 protein gets one entry after TCRdb re-called the 5' RACE reads with MiXCR. The table includes hundreds of thousands of distinct CDR3 sequences, 20% to 25% detected once. Source material: blood. The receptors shown here come from a man aged 70 or older in good health. The CDR3 runs from the conserved cysteine through the conserved F or W. The order of the fields is CDR3 length, clone size, J gene, V gene, D gene, CDR3 DNA, CDR3 protein. D genes are given only for firm matches. Some rows mark clone size as missing; the rest say once, few, many or name a class of expanded clone.

15	NA	TRBJ2-5	TRBV28	NA	TGTGCCAGCAGTTCTCCGGGACTCCAAATGGAGACCCAGTACTTC	CASSSPGLQMETQYF
12	NA	TRBJ2-5	TRBV5-1	NA	TGCGCCAGCTGCCTAGGCCAAGAGACCCAGTACTTC	CASCLGQETQYF
15	few	TRBJ1-2	TRBV3-1	NA	TGTGCCAGCAGCCAAGGCCCCGATCCTAACTATGGCTACACCTTC	CASSQGPDPNYGYTF
12	few	TRBJ2-7	TRBV7-9	NA	TGTGCCAGCAGCGAAACAGACTACGAGCAGTACTTC	CASSETDYEQYF
16	few	TRBJ2-1	TRBV14	NA	TGTGCCAGCAGCCAAGATGTGCGGAGGAGCTTGAATGAGCAGTTCTTC	CASSQDVRRSLNEQFF
10	NA	TRBJ2-5	TRBV20-1	NA	TGCAGTGCCTCGGAGGAGACCCAGTACTTC	CSASEETQYF
12	NA	TRBJ1-2	TRBV24-1	NA	TGTGCCACCAGTGACACAGGCTATGGCTACACCTTC	CATSDTGYGYTF
15	few	TRBJ2-2	TRBV10-2	TRBD2	TGCGCCAGCAGAGGAGGGACTATCAACACCGGGGAGCTGTTTTTT	CASRGGTINTGELFF
16	NA	TRBJ2-3	TRBV12-3/TRBV12-4	TRBD2	TGTGCCAGCAGTCATCTTAGCGGGAGGGACGCAGATATGGAGTATTTT	CASSHLSGRDADMEYF
16	NA	TRBJ2-3	TRBV5-1	TRBD2	TGCGCCAGCAGCTTAGGACTAGCGGGTGTCGCAGATACGCAGTATTTT	CASSLGLAGVADTQYF
13	many	TRBJ1-2	TRBV29-1	TRBD1	TGCAGCGGATCCGGGACAGCTAACTATGGCTACACCTTC	CSGSGTANYGYTF
16	NA	TRBJ2-7	TRBV10-3	TRBD2	TGTGCCATCAGTGAGACTAGCGGGTTGAGCTCCTACGAGCAGTACTTC	CAISETSGLSSYEQYF
14	NA	TRBJ2-5	TRBV28	NA	TGTGCCAGCAGTCCTTTAGCCCTCCAAGAGACCCAGTACTTC	CASSPLALQETQYF
14	many	TRBJ2-3	TRBV5-4	NA	TGTGCCAGCAGCTTTTACCGGGGCACAGATACGCAGTATTTT	CASSFYRGTDTQYF
14	many	TRBJ2-5	TRBV29-1	NA	TGCAGCGTTGATTTAGATGGGGACGGAGGGACCCAGTACTTC	CSVDLDGDGGTQYF
15	NA	TRBJ2-5	TRBV28	TRBD1	TGTGCCACCCTCACCCCCCAGGGGGCGATAGAGACCCAGTACTTC	CATLTPQGAIETQYF
15	few	TRBJ1-1	TRBV6-2/TRBV6-3	NA	TGTGCCAGCAGTTACGCGGGACGCATGAACACTGAAGCTTTCTTT	CASSYAGRMNTEAFF
16	few	TRBJ2-6	TRBV11-2	TRBD1	TGTGCCAGCAGCCCACGGGACAGGGCCGGGGCCAACGTCCTGACTTTC	CASSPRDRAGANVLTF
14	few	TRBJ2-2	TRBV20-1	TRBD2	TGCAGTGCTAGAAATAGCGGGAGGTCCGGGGAGCTGTTTTTT	CSARNSGRSGELFF
15	NA	TRBJ2-3	TRBV6-1	TRBD2	TGTGCCAGCAGCTTCCTTGCGACTAGCACAGATATGCAGTATTTT	CASSFLATSTDMQYF
14	few	TRBJ1-2	TRBV3-1	NA	TGTGCCAGCAGCCAAGAACGCGGGAACTATGGCTACACCTTC	CASSQERGNYGYTF
14	NA	TRBJ2-1	TRBV14	NA	TGTGCCAGCAGTGGGGGTAAATCCTACAATGAGCAGTTCTTC	CASSGGKSYNEQFF
16	NA	TRBJ1-4	TRBV10-3	NA	TGTGCCATCGGCCCCGCTCCGGGGGGCACAAATGAAAAACTGTTTTTT	CAIGPAPGGTNEKLFF
13	NA	TRBJ1-1	TRBV9	NA	TGTGCCAGCAGCGCGAGTCCCTACACTGAAGCTTTCTTT	CASSASPYTEAFF
13	few	TRBJ2-7	TRBV4-1	NA	TGCGCCAGCAGCCAAGCGGGACCCTACGAGCAGTACTTC	CASSQAGPYEQYF
16	NA	TRBJ2-3	TRBV20-1	TRBD2	TGCAGTGCTAGAGATCCGGGGGGACCTAGCACAGATACGCAGTATTTT	CSARDPGGPSTDTQYF
16	NA	TRBJ2-1	TRBV6-1	TRBD2	TGTGCCAGCAGTGTTCACCCTGGACTAGCGGGAGGGGAGCAGTTCTTC	CASSVHPGLAGGEQFF
14	few	TRBJ2-3	TRBV6-1	TRBD1	TGTGCCAGCAGGAGGGACAGACGCACAGATACGCAGTATTTT	CASRRDRRTDTQYF
16	NA	TRBJ2-1	TRBV7-9	TRBD2	TGTGCCAGCAGTTTACCTAGCGGGAGGGCCTCGAATGAGCAGTTCTTC	CASSLPSGRASNEQFF
15	NA	TRBJ2-7	TRBV5-6	TRBD2	TGTGCCAGCAGCTTGGTCCAGCGGGAGCCATACGAGCAGTACTTC	CASSLVQREPYEQYF
14	NA	TRBJ2-7	TRBV11-2	TRBD1	TGTGCCAGCAGCTTCCGGGACAGGCCCTACGAGCAGTACTTC	CASSFRDRPYEQYF
16	many	TRBJ2-4	TRBV4-1	TRBD1	TGCGCCAGCAGCCAAGAATCACAGGGGCACAAAAACATTCAGTACTTC	CASSQESQGHKNIQYF
14	NA	TRBJ1-5	TRBV12-3/TRBV12-4	NA	TGTGCCAGCAGCCAAGGGACCCCGAATCAGCCCCAGCATTTT	CASSQGTPNQPQHF
14	many	TRBJ2-7	TRBV7-9	NA	TGTGCCAGCAGCTTACCAGGGTATCCCTACGAGCAGTACTTC	CASSLPGYPYEQYF
18	NA	TRBJ2-2	TRBV20-1	NA	TGCAGTGCTAGAGATCCCCGACCGGGAATAGGGGTCACCGGGGAGCTGTTTTTT	CSARDPRPGIGVTGELFF
15	NA	TRBJ1-4	TRBV19	NA	TGTGCCAGTAGTTGGGCCGGACTACCCGGGGAAAAACTGTTTTTT	CASSWAGLPGEKLFF
14	few	TRBJ2-5	TRBV4-3	NA	TGCGCCAGCAGCCAAGATACGGACCAAGAGACCCAGTACTTC	CASSQDTDQETQYF
13	NA	TRBJ2-7	TRBV7-6	NA	TGTGCCAGCAGGCTGGGCGGCTCCTACGAGCAGTACTTC	CASRLGGSYEQYF
14	NA	TRBJ2-2	TRBV5-1	TRBD1	TGCGCCAGCCACAGGGGCACGAACACCGGGGAGCTGTTTTTT	CASHRGTNTGELFF
13	NA	TRBJ2-3	TRBV5-1	NA	TGCGCCAGCAGCTTATCGCATGGGGATACGCAGTATTTT	CASSLSHGDTQYF
14	NA	TRBJ2-7	TRBV3-1	NA	TGTGCCAGCAGCCACCGGGACCGCTCCTACGAGCAGTACTTC	CASSHRDRSYEQYF
11	many	TRBJ2-1	TRBV28	NA	TGTGCCAGCAGTCGGGAGCTTGAGCAGTTCTTC	CASSRELEQFF
15	NA	TRBJ2-7	TRBV20-1	TRBD1	TGCAGTGCTTATGAGGCGGGACAGGGGCCCTACGAGCAGTACTTC	CSAYEAGQGPYEQYF
12	NA	TRBJ2-7	TRBV10-3	TRBD1	TGTGCCAGTACGACAGGGTCCTACGAGCAGTACTTC	CASTTGSYEQYF
16	NA	TRBJ2-3	TRBV7-9	TRBD2	TGTGCCAGCGTCCCCCCTAGCGGAGGTGCACAGGATACGCAGTATTTT	CASVPPSGGAQDTQYF
16	many	TRBJ2-7	TRBV7-2	TRBD1	TGTGCCAGCAGCACACGACAGGGGGCTCGCTCCTACGAGCAGTACTTC	CASSTRQGARSYEQYF
16	NA	TRBJ2-1	TRBV9	NA	TGTGCCAGCAGCGTAGTGTGGGACCCCACCATCAATGAGCAGTTCTTC	CASSVVWDPTINEQFF
14	NA	TRBJ2-2	TRBV29-1	NA	TGCAGCGTTGAACAGGGTTTGAACACCGGGGAGCTGTTTTTT	CSVEQGLNTGELFF
14	NA	TRBJ2-5	TRBV20-1	NA	TGCAGTGCTAGGGCCCAGGACCCCCAGGCGACCCAGTACTTC	CSARAQDPQATQYF
20	NA	TRBJ2-1	TRBV4-1	TRBD2	TGCGCCAGCAGCCAAGATGGGCTAGCGGGGGCCTGGAGCTCCTACAATGAGCAGTTCTTC	CASSQDGLAGAWSSYNEQFF
12	few	TRBJ1-3	TRBV28	NA	TGTGCCAGCAGCGACAGGAAAAACACCATATATTTT	CASSDRKNTIYF
19	few	TRBJ2-4	TRBV10-2	TRBD2	TGCGCCAGCAGCCCCGGGCTAGCGGGAAGGGTGGGAGCCAAAAACATTCAGTACTTC	CASSPGLAGRVGAKNIQYF